This entry lists 22 T cell receptor beta chains sequenced from one sample in a study of cytomegalovirus exposure and HLA in healthy donors (dated by TCRdb to about 2017). The receptor library was made with the immunoSEQ multiplex PCR assay. A mixture of 60 forward primers for TCR Vbeta segments and 13 reverse primers for TCR Jbeta segments was used in the multiplex PCR. What TCRdb holds here is the immuneACCESS table cut down to in-frame rearrangements. Part of the clones is not present; checked against another copy, under half of the missing clones reflect an unresolved V gene, and the others are unexplained. For this sample the table gives 110,000 to 150,000 clones, of which 75% were detected only once. Of the sample, about 7% falls within the top ten clones. Sequenced input: PBMCs. Every receptor here comes from a man under 40 in good health and CMV-seronegative.

The chain combines TRBV5-1 with TRBJ2-5, with D possibly being TRBD1 (5 bases). Germline V gene sequence: CDR1 SGHRS, CDR2 YFSETQ. The CDR3 sequence is 17 residues long. The ends were cut back, 0 bases at V and 2 bases at J, with 17 bases in the middle. The CDR3 bases are TGCGCCAGCAGCTTGGGGGGCGTGGGTATGGGGCAAGAGACCCAGTACTTC. It encodes CASSLGGVGMGQETQYF.

The gene calls are TRBV28 and TRBJ1-3, with 8 positions matching TRBD1. The CDR3 length is 16 residues. The germline CDR1 and CDR2 sequences are MDHEN and SYDVKM. J gave up 3 bases and V 7 bases, and 11 bases lay outside the gene matches. The DNA for the CDR3 is TGTGCCAGCAACCCAGGGGGCAGGAAAAATGGAAACACCATATATTTT. This gives the protein CASNPGGRKNGNTIYF.

V usage is TRBV27 and J usage is TRBJ2-5, with 7 bases fitting TRBD2. V lost 3 bases and J lost 4; bases outside the gene matches: 5. CDR3 size: 14 residues. Germline lookup yields CDR1 MNHEY and CDR2 SMNVEV (reference sequence). The CDR3 region is CASSFRLAAETQYF. The CDR3 bases are TGTGCCAGCAGTTTCCGTCTAGCGGCAGAGACCCAGTACTTC.

This CDR3 is CASSKGRLAAGDYEQYF. CDR3 DNA: TGTGCCAGCAGCAAAGGGAGACTAGCGGCGGGAGACTACGAGCAGTACTTC. The rearrangement links TRBV21-1 to TRBJ2-7; the DNA was not compared with TRBD2, the D call given in the table. TRBV21-1 is recorded as a pseudogene. The CDR3 runs to 17 residues.

V is TRBV28 and J is TRBJ2-7, with D unresolved. The CDR3 is made up of 14 amino acids. The V and J ends lost 5 bases and 6 bases respectively, with 17 bases between them. The germline CDR1 and CDR2 sequences are MDHEN and SYDVKM. DNA for the CDR3: TGTGCCAGCAGTATGCCCCCGCCGAACAGCGAGCAGTACTTC. It codes for CASSMPPPNSEQYF.

DNA of the CDR3: TGTGCCAGTAGTATGACAGCTAACCAAGAGACCCAGTACTTC. It is translated as CASSMTANQETQYF. This sequence joins TRBV19 and TRBJ2-5; maybe TRBD1 (5 bases). V was trimmed by 3 bases and J by 0 bases, leaving 8 bases between them. Germline CDR1 and CDR2: LNHDA and SQIVND (reference sequence). The CDR3 runs to 14 residues. The variable domain in full, with the rest retrieved from reference TRBV19 and TRBJ2-5, is DGGITQSPKYLFRKEGQNVTLSCEQNLNHDAMYWYRQDPGQGLRLIYYSQIVNDFQKGDIAEGYSVSREKKESFPLTVTSAQKNPTAFYLCASSMTANQETQYFGPGTRLLVL.

This chain joins TRBV9 and TRBJ1-6; possible D gene TRBD1, 5 bases. Germline CDR1 and CDR2: SGDLS and YYNGEE. Trimming stripped 0 bases from V and 9 bases from J, with 13 bases between. The CDR3 is made up of 15 amino acids. CDR3 bases: TGTGCCAGCAGCGTAGTCGACAGTCCAAGTTCACCCCTCCACTTT. It codes for CASSVVDSPSSPLHF. The full variable domain, with the rest looked up from reference TRBV9 and TRBJ1-6, is DSGVTQTPKHLITATGQRVTLRCSPRSGDLSVYWYQQSLDQGLQFLIQYYNGEERAKGNILERFSAQQFPDLHSELNLSSLELGDSALYFCASSVVDSPSSPLHFGNGTRLTVT.

V and J are TRBV19 and TRBJ2-7; TRBD1 aligns across 10 bases. CDR3 length equals 14 residues. Germline CDR1 reads LNHDA; CDR2 reads SQIVND (reference sequence). With V trimmed by 5 bases and J by 0 bases, 1 base remained unmatched. CDR3 in DNA: TGTGCCAGTAGTGGACAGGGGGACTCCTACGAGCAGTACTTC. It codes for CASSGQGDSYEQYF.

This chain uses TRBV6-4 with TRBJ1-1; D is ambiguous. Germline V gene lookup returns CDR1 MRHNA and CDR2 SNTAGT. The CDR3 sequence is 13 residues long. Trimming shortened V by 4 bases and J by 0 bases, and 6 bases separated the two germline ends. In DNA form, the CDR3 reads TGTGCCAGCAGTGTAATCCTGAACACTGAAGCTTTCTTT. Translating it yields CASSVILNTEAFF.

About this clone: An end of the junction differs from the germline gene, which may be a read error. The J gene is TRBJ2-6, the V gene TRBV25-1, with 9 bases matching TRBD1. This CDR3 is 18 amino acids long. Germline CDR1 MGHDK, CDR2 SYGVNS. CDR3 in DNA: TGTGCCAGCAGTGATCCCGGGACAGGGATTTCTGGGGCCAACGGCCTGACTTTC. Protein sequence: CASSDPGTGISGANGLTF.

The chain employs TRBV10-3 and TRBJ2-2, with 7 nucleotides matching TRBD1. J was trimmed by 0 bases and V by 6 bases; bases with no gene match: 7. This CDR3 has 16 residues. CDR1 ENHRY and CDR2 SYGVKD come from the germline V gene. The CDR3: CAIRGTGDANTGELFF. CDR3 DNA: TGTGCCATCAGAGGAACAGGGGATGCGAACACCGGGGAGCTGTTTTTT.

This clone was detected once. V is TRBV7-8 and J is TRBJ1-1; a weak D match, TRBD1 (5 bases). This CDR3 region has 16 residues. Looked up from germline, CDR1 is SGHVS and CDR2 is FQNEAQ. The V end was cut by 1 base, the J end by 0 bases, with 12 bases between. In DNA, the CDR3 is TGTGCCAGCAGCTTAGGGGAAGCAGGGTTGAACACTGAAGCTTTCTTT. This encodes CASSLGEAGLNTEAFF.

CDR3: CASKQGEVGELFF. Here the CDR3 DNA reads TGTGCCAGCAAGCAGGGCGAAGTCGGGGAGCTGTTTTTT. The chain couples TRBV6-5 to TRBJ2-2; D might be TRBD1 (5 bases). Trimming cost V 7 bases and J 7 bases, with 13 bases left between them. Per the germline V gene, CDR1 is MNHEY and CDR2 is SVGAGI. This CDR3 is 13 amino acids long.

This clone appeared a few times. The chain is built from TRBV30 and TRBJ1-1, with a possible D match to TRBD1 (5 bases). This CDR3 is built from 11 residues. Germline V gene lookup returns CDR1 GTSNPN and CDR2 SVGIG (reference sequence). V was pared by 3 bases and J by 4 bases, with 6 bases between. In nucleotides, the CDR3 is TGTGCCTGGAGAAGGGGCACTGAAGCTTTCTTT. It encodes CAWRRGTEAFF.

The CDR3 DNA sequence: TGTGCCAGCAGTCGACTAGCGGGAGTGGGCGAGCAGTACTTC. The encoded protein is CASSRLAGVGEQYF. V is TRBV28 and J is TRBJ2-7, with 12 bases matching TRBD2. Trimming at V came to 5 bases and at J to 6 bases, leaving 5 bases not matched to a gene. CDR3 length: 14 residues. Germline CDR1 and CDR2: MDHEN and SYDVKM.

The chain has TRBV6-1 and TRBJ1-2; 7 bases are shared with TRBD1. This CDR3 spans 15 amino acids. CDR1 and CDR2 (germline): MNHNS, SASEGT. After removal of 3 bases from V and 8 bases from J, the junction contained 12 bases not matched to a gene. DNA of the CDR3: TGTGCCAGCAGTGAGGCCGACAGGGTCGTGTGGGGCTACACCTTC. Translated: CASSEADRVVWGYTF.

The chain uses TRBV10-3 and TRBJ1-4; no clear D gene. The CDR3 consists of 13 residues. V shed 10 bases and J shed 5 bases, with 14 bases lying between them. CDR1 and CDR2 from the germline V gene are ENHRY and SYGVKD. This CDR3 reads CATTGTENEKLFF. CDR3 coding DNA: TGTGCCACCACGGGAACAGAGAATGAAAAACTGTTTTTT.

The chain couples TRBV29-1 to TRBJ2-1; the match to TRBD2 covers 10 bases. The ends lost 2 bases at V and 7 bases at J; junction bases unmatched: 8. CDR3 length: 15 residues. The germline V gene has CDR1 SQVTM and CDR2 ANQGSEA. For the CDR3, the DNA is TGCAGCGTTGAACCGAGGGCTAGCGGGAGAAATGAGCAGTTCTTC. Amino acid sequence: CSVEPRASGRNEQFF.

The chain uses TRBV11-2 and TRBJ1-2, with TRBD1 matching over 7 bases. This CDR3 comprises 18 residues. Germline V gene sequence: CDR1 SGHAT, CDR2 FQNNGV. V shed 4 bases and J 4 bases; nucleotides not matched to a gene: 18. The CDR3 spells CASSSLGDRGNSRYGYTF. The CDR3 coding sequence is TGTGCCAGCAGCTCCCTCGGGGACAGAGGGAATTCGCGCTATGGCTACACCTTC.

The sample holds one count of this clone. The V and J genes are TRBV28 and TRBJ1-3; D gene ambiguous. Germline V gene sequence: CDR1 MDHEN, CDR2 SYDVKM. The CDR3 spans 17 residues. Trimming removed 8 bases from V and 2 bases from J, with 22 bases in between. CDR3 in DNA: TGTGCCAGCTCTCCCACCCTCACAGAATATACTGGAAACACCATATATTTT. It encodes CASSPTLTEYTGNTIYF. Full variable domain (remainder filled in from reference TRBV28 and TRBJ1-3): DVKVTQSSRYLVKRTGEKVFLECVQDMDHENMFWYRQDPGLGLRLIYFSYDVKMKEKGDIPEGYSVSREKKERFSLILESASTNQTSMYLCASSPTLTEYTGNTIYFGEGSWLTVV.

The chain uses TRBV5-1 and TRBJ2-5, with D possibly TRBD1 on 6 matching bases. V shed 4 bases and J shed 5 bases, with 15 bases lying between them. Germline CDR1 SGHRS, CDR2 YFSETQ. The length of the CDR3 is 14 residues. In DNA, the CDR3 is TGCGCCAGCAGCGGGCGGACAGAGGGGGAGACCCAGTACTTC. Residues: CASSGRTEGETQYF.

The rearrangement uses TRBV10-3 and TRBJ2-3, with D tentatively TRBD2 (5 bases). The germline CDR1 and CDR2 sequences are ENHRY and SYGVKD. Trimming cost V 5 bases and J 0 bases, with 15 bases left between them. The CDR3 totals 16 residues. CDR3 sequence (DNA): TGTGCCATCAGTCCCTTAATGGCGGGTAGCACAGATACGCAGTATTTT. Its protein product is CAISPLMAGSTDTQYF.